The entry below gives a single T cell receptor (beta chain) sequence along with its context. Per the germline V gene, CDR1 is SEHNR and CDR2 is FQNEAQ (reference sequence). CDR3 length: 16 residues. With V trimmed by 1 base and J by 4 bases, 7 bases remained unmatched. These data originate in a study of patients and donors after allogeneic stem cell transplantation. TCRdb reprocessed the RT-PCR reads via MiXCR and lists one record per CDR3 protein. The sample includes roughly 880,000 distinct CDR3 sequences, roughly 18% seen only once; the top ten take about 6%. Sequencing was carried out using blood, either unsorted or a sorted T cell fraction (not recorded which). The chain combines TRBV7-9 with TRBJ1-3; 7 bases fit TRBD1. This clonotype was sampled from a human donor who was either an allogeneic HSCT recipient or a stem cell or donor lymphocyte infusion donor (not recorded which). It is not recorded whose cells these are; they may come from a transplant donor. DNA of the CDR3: TGTGCCAGCAGCTTAGTCGTCGGGACAGAGGGAAACACCATATATTTT. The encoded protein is CASSLVVGTEGNTIYF.